Listed here are 16 T cell receptor beta chains from one sample, sequenced in a study of T cells in narcolepsy. The protocol was immunoSEQ multiplex PCR, while the TCRdb copy is restricted to in-frame clones and leaves out a portion. The data show nearly 35,000 clones, with around 80% seen just once and about 0.95% held by the top ten. Sequencing was performed on memory (CD45RA-) CD4+ T cells from blood. The source is a human donor in good health.

The chain has TRBV4-3 and TRBJ1-2; D might be TRBD1 (6 bases). From germline, CDR1 is LGHNA and CDR2 YSLEER. CDR3 size: 16 residues. V was clipped by 1 base and J by 8 bases, with 20 bases between them. CDR3 sequence (DNA): TGCGCCAGCAGCCAAGTTACGACAGGCGGCGCCGACGGCTACACCTTC. Amino acids: CASSQVTTGGADGYTF.

The chain couples TRBV19 to TRBJ2-7, with a weak D call TRBD1 (6 bases). CDR3 length: 15 residues. V lost 5 bases and J 6 bases, leaving 20 bases between the germline ends. Germline CDR1 is LNHDA and CDR2 is SQIVND (reference sequence). The CDR3 coding sequence is TGTGCCAGTAGTCCGATCGGGACCCGACAGGCCGAGCAGTACTTC. Encoded protein: CASSPIGTRQAEQYF. Full variable domain (rest looked up from reference TRBV19 and TRBJ2-7): DGGITQSPKYLFRKEGQNVTLSCEQNLNHDAMYWYRQDPGQGLRLIYYSQIVNDFQKGDIAEGYSVSREKKESFPLTVTSAQKNPTAFYLCASSPIGTRQAEQYFGPGTRLTVT.

This clone was counted a single time. The chain joins TRBV5-4 to TRBJ1-2; D uncertain. This CDR3 has 15 amino acids. V lost 0 bases to trimming and J lost 0 bases, with 9 bases between them. CDR1 and CDR2 (germline): SGHNT, YYREEE (reference sequence). In DNA, the CDR3 is TGTGCCAGCAGCTTGGTGGCAGCCCCTAACTATGGCTACACCTTC. Encoded protein: CASSLVAAPNYGYTF. Full variable domain (missing parts from reference TRBV5-4 and TRBJ1-2): ETGVTQSPTHLIKTRGQQVTLRCSSQSGHNTVSWYQQALGQGPQFIFQYYREEENGRGNFPPRFSGLQFPNYSSELNVNALELDDSALYLCASSLVAAPNYGYTFGSGTRLTVV.

The chain uses TRBV9 and TRBJ2-1; unclear D gene. Germline CDR1 is SGDLS and CDR2 is YYNGEE. The ends were cut back, 0 bases at V and 7 bases at J, with 11 bases in the middle. The CDR3 sequence is 14 residues long. CDR3 in amino acids: CASSVAPGTNEQFF. The CDR3 DNA reads TGTGCCAGCAGCGTAGCCCCTGGAACAAATGAGCAGTTCTTC.

The gene calls are TRBV28 and TRBJ2-7; D might be TRBD1 (5 bases). Trimming took 6 bases from V and 0 from J, leaving 15 bases between them. This CDR3 is built from 15 residues. Germline V gene sequence: CDR1 MDHEN, CDR2 SYDVKM. The CDR3 sequence is CASRIQGAGSYEQYF. The CDR3 DNA reads TGTGCCAGCAGAATCCAGGGTGCTGGCTCCTACGAGCAGTACTTC.

The rearrangement joins TRBV5-4 to TRBJ1-1, with D possibly TRBD1 on 5 matching bases. Germline CDR1 SGHNT, CDR2 YYREEE (reference sequence). The germline V and J ends were trimmed by 3 bases and 4 bases, with 16 bases remaining between them. The CDR3 extends over 15 amino acids. The CDR3 nucleotides read TGTGCCAGCAGCTGGGGGGGGACTGTAATCACTGAAGCTTTCTTT. Its translation is CASSWGGTVITEAFF.

The rearrangement links TRBV7-2 to TRBJ1-1; D possibly corresponds to TRBD1 (6 bases). This CDR3 has 14 amino acids. Looked up from germline, CDR1 is SGHTA and CDR2 is FQGNSA. V dropped 1 base and J dropped 2 bases, with 8 bases sitting between them. DNA of the CDR3: TGTGCCAGCAGCTTAGACAGGGTCAACACTGAAGCTTTCTTT. This codes for CASSLDRVNTEAFF.

The CDR3 protein is CASSPLGADYGYTF. The CDR3 DNA follows: TGTGCCAGCAGCCCTCTCGGGGCCGACTATGGCTACACCTTC. V gene TRBV7-9 combines with J gene TRBJ1-2; D might be TRBD1 (5 bases). Germline V gene sequence: CDR1 SEHNR, CDR2 FQNEAQ (reference sequence). The CDR3 covers 14 residues. V gave up 5 bases and J gave up 3 bases, with 13 bases separating them.

The V and J genes are TRBV6-1 and TRBJ1-5; D remains ambiguous. Germline CDR1 is MNHNS and CDR2 is SASEGT. The CDR3 spans 14 residues. Trimming cost V 5 bases and J 3 bases, with 11 bases left between them. The DNA for the CDR3 is TGTGCCAGCAGTTTTTCGGGCAACAATCAGCCCCAGCATTTT. It is translated as CASSFSGNNQPQHF.

This clone was recorded only once. The CDR3 DNA follows: TGTGCCAGCAGCCAAATTCGGGGGGAGGAGGCTTTCTTT. Its translation is CASSQIRGEEAFF. The chain recombines TRBV11-2 with TRBJ1-1, with a possible D match to TRBD1 (5 bases). In germline, CDR1 is SGHAT, CDR2 FQNNGV. Trimming stripped 5 bases from V and 11 bases from J, with 18 bases between. There are 13 residues in the CDR3.

The chain combines TRBV12-5 with TRBJ2-7, with D hard to call. The germline gives CDR1 LGHNT, CDR2 FRNRAP. The V gene lost 1 base and the J gene lost 7 bases, with 2 bases spanning the gap. The length of the CDR3 is 10 residues. CDR3 amino acids: CASGLGEQYF. CDR3 coding DNA: TGTGCTAGTGGTTTGGGTGAGCAGTACTTC.

J is TRBJ1-2 and V is TRBV7-3, with TRBD1 identical over 9 bases. The trim removed 5 bases at V and 6 bases at J, leaving 4 bases unmatched. In germline, CDR1 is SGHTA, CDR2 FQGTGA. The CDR3 contains 13 residues. The CDR3 protein is CASSRDRDNGYTF. The CDR3 DNA reads as TGTGCCAGCAGCCGGGACAGGGACAATGGCTACACCTTC.

The chain joins TRBV7-6 to TRBJ1-6; D remains ambiguous. V was cut by 1 base and J by 10 bases, with 14 bases left in between. This CDR3 has 15 residues. Germline assignment: CDR1 SGHVS and CDR2 FNYEAQ. CDR3 residues: CASSLEAGKGSPLHF. Here the CDR3 DNA reads TGTGCCAGCAGCTTAGAGGCGGGAAAGGGATCACCCCTCCACTTT. The full variable domain, in which reference TRBV7-6 and TRBJ1-6 provide the parts outside the CDR3, is GAGVSQSPRYKVTKRGQDVALRCDPISGHVSLYWYRQALGQGPEFLTYFNYEAQQDKSGLPNDRFSAERPEGSISTLTIQRTEQRDSAMYRCASSLEAGKGSPLHFGNGTRLTVT.

As to this clone: Other nucleotide sequences in the sample specify the same CDR3. The genes are TRBV7-8 and TRBJ2-5; D not certain. CDR1 and CDR2 (germline): SGHVS, FQNEAQ. The CDR3 is made up of 12 amino acids. The V end lost 5 bases, the J end lost 5 bases, and 9 bases lay between the germline ends. The CDR3: CASSPFSETQYF. In nucleotides, the CDR3 is TGTGCCAGCAGCCCTTTTTCGGAGACCCAGTACTTC.

The chain employs TRBV9 and TRBJ2-3; D may correspond to TRBD1 or TRBD2 (6 bases each). The CDR3 is made up of 17 amino acids. Germline-derived CDR1 and CDR2 are SGDLS and YYNGEE. Trimming removed 0 bases from V and 0 bases from J, with 14 bases in between. This chain's CDR3 is CASSVGGWGASTDTQYF. The DNA of the CDR3 is TGTGCCAGCAGCGTAGGAGGTTGGGGGGCTAGCACAGATACGCAGTATTTT.

The gene calls are TRBV9 and TRBJ2-1; D is undetermined. With 0 bases removed from V and 0 bases from J, the gap between germline ends came to 7 bases. There are 15 residues in the CDR3. Germline CDR1 and CDR2: SGDLS and YYNGEE. The CDR3, as DNA: TGTGCCAGCAGCGTAGGTTCGAGCTCCTACAATGAGCAGTTCTTC. Its translation is CASSVGSSSYNEQFF.